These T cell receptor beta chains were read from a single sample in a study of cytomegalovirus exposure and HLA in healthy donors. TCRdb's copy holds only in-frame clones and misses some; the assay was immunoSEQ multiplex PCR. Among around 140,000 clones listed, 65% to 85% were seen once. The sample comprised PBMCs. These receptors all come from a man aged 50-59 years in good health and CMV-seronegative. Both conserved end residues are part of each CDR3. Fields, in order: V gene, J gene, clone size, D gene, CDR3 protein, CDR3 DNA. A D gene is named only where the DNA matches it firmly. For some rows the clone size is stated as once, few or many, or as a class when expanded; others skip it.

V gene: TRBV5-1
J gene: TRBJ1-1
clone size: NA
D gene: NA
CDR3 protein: CASSLTGKGRTTEAFF
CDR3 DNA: TGCGCCAGCAGCCTTACAGGGAAGGGTAGAACTACTGAAGCTTTCTTT

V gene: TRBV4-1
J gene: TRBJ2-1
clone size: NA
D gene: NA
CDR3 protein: CASSPQGYNEQFF
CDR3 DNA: TGCGCCAGCAGCCCCCAGGGGTACAATGAGCAGTTCTTC

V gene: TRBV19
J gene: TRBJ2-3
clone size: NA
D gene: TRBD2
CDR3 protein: CASRFYDGRGATDTQYF
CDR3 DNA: TGTGCCAGTAGGTTTTACGACGGGCGGGGGGCCACAGATACGCAGTATTTT

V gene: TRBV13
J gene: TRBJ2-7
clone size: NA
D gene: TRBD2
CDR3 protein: CASSSWTSGTYEQYF
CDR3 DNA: TGTGCCAGCAGCTCCTGGACTAGCGGGACCTACGAGCAGTACTTC

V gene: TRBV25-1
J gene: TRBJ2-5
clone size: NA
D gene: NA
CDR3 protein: CASSELVGTPQETQYF
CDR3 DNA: TGTGCCAGCAGTGAATTGGTTGGGACACCACAAGAGACCCAGTACTTC

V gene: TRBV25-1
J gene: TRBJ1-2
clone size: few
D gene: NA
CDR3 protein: CASSRDKSYGYTF
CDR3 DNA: TGTGCCAGCAGCCGGGACAAAAGTTATGGCTACACCTTC

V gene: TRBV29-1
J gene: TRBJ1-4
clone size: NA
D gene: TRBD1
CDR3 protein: CSVASVGQGLTNEKLFF
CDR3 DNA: TGCAGCGTCGCGAGCGTGGGACAGGGGCTAACTAATGAAAAACTGTTTTTT

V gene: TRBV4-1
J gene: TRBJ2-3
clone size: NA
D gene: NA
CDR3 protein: CASSQLMTRGNTDTQYF
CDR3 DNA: TGCGCCAGCAGCCAGTTAATGACTAGAGGGAACACAGATACGCAGTATTTT

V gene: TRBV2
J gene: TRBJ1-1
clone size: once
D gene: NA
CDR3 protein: CASKRMNTEAFF
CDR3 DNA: TGTGCCAGCAAGAGGATGAACACTGAAGCTTTCTTT

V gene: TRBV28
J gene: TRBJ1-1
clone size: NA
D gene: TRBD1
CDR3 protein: CASTPTGPPAFF
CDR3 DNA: TGTGCCAGCACTCCGACAGGGCCCCCTGCTTTCTTT

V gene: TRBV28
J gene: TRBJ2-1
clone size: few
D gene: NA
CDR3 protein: CASSLLVSEQFF
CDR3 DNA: TGTGCCAGCAGTTTATTAGTGAGTGAGCAGTTCTTC

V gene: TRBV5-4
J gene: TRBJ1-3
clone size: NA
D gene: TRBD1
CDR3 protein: CASTRDRAGNTIYF
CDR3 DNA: TGTGCCAGCACCCGAGACAGGGCTGGAAACACCATATATTTT

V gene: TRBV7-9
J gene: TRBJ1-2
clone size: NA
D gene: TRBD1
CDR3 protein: CASSHPTGNYGYTF
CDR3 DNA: TGTGCCAGCAGCCATCCGACAGGGAACTATGGCTACACCTTC

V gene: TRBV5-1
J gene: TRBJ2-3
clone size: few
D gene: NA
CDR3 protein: CASRQSGAVADTQYF
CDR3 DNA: TGCGCCAGCAGACAGTCAGGGGCAGTCGCAGATACGCAGTATTTT

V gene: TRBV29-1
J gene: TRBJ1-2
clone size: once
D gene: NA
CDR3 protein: CSVDTVSNYGYTF
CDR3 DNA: TGCAGCGTTGATACAGTCTCTAACTATGGCTACACCTTC

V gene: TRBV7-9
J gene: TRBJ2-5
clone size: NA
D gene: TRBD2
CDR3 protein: CAMSVGGGQETQYF
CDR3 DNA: TGTGCCATGTCTGTGGGGGGGGGACAAGAGACCCAGTACTTC

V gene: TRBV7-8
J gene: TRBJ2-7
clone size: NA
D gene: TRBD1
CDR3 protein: CASSNNHRRDSKSYEQYF
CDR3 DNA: TGTGCCAGCAGCAACAATCACAGACGGGACAGCAAATCCTACGAGCAGTACTTC

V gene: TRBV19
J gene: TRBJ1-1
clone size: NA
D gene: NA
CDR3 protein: CASSATGVVNTEAFF
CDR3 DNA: TGTGCCAGTAGTGCAACGGGGGTAGTTAACACTGAAGCTTTCTTT

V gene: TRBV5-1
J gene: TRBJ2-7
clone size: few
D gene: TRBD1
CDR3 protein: CASSLDRGLEQYF
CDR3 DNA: TGCGCCAGCAGCTTGGACAGGGGATTGGAGCAGTACTTC

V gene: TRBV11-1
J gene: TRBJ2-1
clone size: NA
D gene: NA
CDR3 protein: CASSLQAETQFF
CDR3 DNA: TGTGCCAGCAGCTTACAGGCCGAAACACAGTTCTTC

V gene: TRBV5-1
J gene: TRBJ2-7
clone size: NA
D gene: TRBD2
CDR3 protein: CASTQTSDSYEQYF
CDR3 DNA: TGCGCCAGCACCCAGACTAGCGACTCCTACGAGCAGTACTTC

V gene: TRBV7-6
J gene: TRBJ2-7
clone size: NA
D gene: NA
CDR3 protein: CASSLDRSDEQYF
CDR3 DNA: TGTGCCAGCAGCTTAGACAGGTCCGACGAGCAGTACTTC

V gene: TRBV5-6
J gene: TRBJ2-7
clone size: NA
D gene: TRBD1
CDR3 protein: CASSLRRDRAYEQYF
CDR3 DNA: TGTGCCAGCAGCTTGAGGCGAGACAGGGCCTACGAGCAGTACTTC